The clone carrying this T cell receptor (beta chain) has a handful of counts. This sample's time point: cycle 4 day 1 (C4D1), after 5 to 7 weeks of nivolumab. Every patient relapsed after autologous stem cell transplantation, and brentuximab vedotin exposure varied. Negative magnetic selection isolated CD4+ T cells from thawed PBMCs. There are 13 residues in the CDR3. Trimming cost V 0 bases and J 3 bases, with 8 bases left between them. CDR1 GTSNPN and CDR2 SVGIG come from the germline V gene (reference sequence). This entry comes from a study of PD-1 blockade in classical Hodgkin lymphoma. Some clones are missing from TCRdb's copy, which holds only in-frame ones; the method was immunoSEQ multiplex PCR. The sample lists approximately 29,000 clones; less than 85% were seen once.

The input for sequencing was CD4+ T cells from blood, taken before the fourth cycle of nivolumab. The rearrangement links TRBV30 to TRBJ1-2; no definite D call. This clonotype originated in a human donor with classical Hodgkin lymphoma. The CDR3 spells CAWSVPPHYGYTF. For the CDR3, the DNA is TGTGCCTGGAGTGTACCCCCTCACTATGGCTACACCTTC.